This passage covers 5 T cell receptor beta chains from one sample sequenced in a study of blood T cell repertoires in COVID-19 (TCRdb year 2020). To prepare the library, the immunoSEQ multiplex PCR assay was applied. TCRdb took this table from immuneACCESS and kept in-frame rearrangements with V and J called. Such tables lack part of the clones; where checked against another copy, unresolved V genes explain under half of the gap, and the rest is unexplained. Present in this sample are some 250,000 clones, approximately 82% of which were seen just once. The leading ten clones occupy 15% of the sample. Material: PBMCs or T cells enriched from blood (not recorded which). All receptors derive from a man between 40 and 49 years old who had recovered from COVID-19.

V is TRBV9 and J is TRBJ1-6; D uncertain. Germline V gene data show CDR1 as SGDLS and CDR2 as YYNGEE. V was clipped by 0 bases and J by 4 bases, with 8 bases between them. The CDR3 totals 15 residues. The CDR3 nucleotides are TGTGCCAGCAGCGTAGCTCCGGGATATAATTCACCCCTCCACTTT. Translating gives CASSVAPGYNSPLHF.

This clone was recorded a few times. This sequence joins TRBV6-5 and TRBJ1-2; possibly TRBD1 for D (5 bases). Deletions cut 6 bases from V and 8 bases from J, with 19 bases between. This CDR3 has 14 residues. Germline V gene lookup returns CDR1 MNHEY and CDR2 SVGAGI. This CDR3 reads CASSIQGGGNGYTF. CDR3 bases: TGTGCCAGCAGCATTCAGGGCGGCGGTAACGGCTACACCTTC.

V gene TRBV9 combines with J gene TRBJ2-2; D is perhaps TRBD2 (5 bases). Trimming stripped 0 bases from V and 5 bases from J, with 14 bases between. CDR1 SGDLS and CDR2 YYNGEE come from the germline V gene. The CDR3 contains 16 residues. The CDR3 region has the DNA TGTGCCAGCAGCGTAGGAGCATCGGACTGGACCGGGGAGCTGTTTTTT. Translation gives CASSVGASDWTGELFF.

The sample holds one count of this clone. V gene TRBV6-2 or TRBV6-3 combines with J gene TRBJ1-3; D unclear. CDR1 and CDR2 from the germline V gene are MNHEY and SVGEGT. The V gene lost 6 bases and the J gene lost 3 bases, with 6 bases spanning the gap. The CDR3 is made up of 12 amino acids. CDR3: CASSPHGNTIYF. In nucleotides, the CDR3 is TGTGCCAGCAGCCCCCATGGAAACACCATATATTTT.

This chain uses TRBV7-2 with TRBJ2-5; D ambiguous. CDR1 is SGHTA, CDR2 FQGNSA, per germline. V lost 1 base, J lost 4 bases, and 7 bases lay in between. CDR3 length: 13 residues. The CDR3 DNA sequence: TGTGCCAGCAGCTTAGACTCCTCAGAGACCCAGTACTTC. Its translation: CASSLDSSETQYF.